This is a list of T cell receptor beta chains from one sample in a study of cytotoxic CD8 clonotypes in ibrutinib-treated CLL. The table came from immunoSEQ multiplex PCR; TCRdb's copy has only in-frame clones and leaves some out. The data show 14,000 or so clones, 64% seen once. Sample: PBMCs, taken before ibrutinib treatment. The source of these receptors is a human donor with chronic lymphocytic leukemia. Both conserved end residues are part of each CDR3. A D gene is named only where the DNA matches it firmly. Clone size is stated in some rows and not others, as once, few, many or a class when expanded.

>NA|TRBV27|NA|TRBJ1-2
CASSQGPYGYTF
TGTGCCAGCAGTCAGGGGCCATATGGCTACACCTTC
>TRBD2|TRBV5-1|NA|TRBJ2-1
CASSLGLAGGPYNEQFF
TGCGCCAGCAGCTTGGGACTAGCGGGGGGGCCGTACAATGAGCAGTTCTTC
>TRBD1|TRBV30|NA|TRBJ1-2
CAWSVLRGLGYGYTF
TGTGCCTGGAGTGTACTCAGGGGGCTGGGCTATGGCTACACCTTC
>TRBD1|TRBV13|NA|TRBJ2-1
CASSQRTGNINNEQFF
TGTGCCAGCAGCCAACGGACAGGGAACATTAACAATGAGCAGTTCTTC
>TRBD1|TRBV7-9|NA|TRBJ2-5
CASSLVRQGRETQYF
TGTGCCAGCAGCTTAGTGAGACAGGGGAGAGAGACCCAGTACTTC
>NA|TRBV19|NA|TRBJ2-2
CASSQTPGRDTGELFF
TGTGCCAGTAGTCAGACCCCCGGGCGGGACACCGGGGAGCTGTTTTTT
>NA|TRBV2|NA|TRBJ2-2
CASSEKTGELFF
TGTGCCAGCAGTGAGAAAACCGGGGAGCTGTTTTTT
>TRBD1|TRBV9|once|TRBJ1-2
CASSATGVSTF
TGTGCCAGCAGCGCCACAGGGGTCTCCACCTTC
>TRBD2|TRBV11-2|NA|TRBJ2-1
CASRGWTSGRNEQFF
TGTGCCAGCAGGGGGTGGACTAGCGGGAGGAATGAGCAGTTCTTC
>NA|TRBV9|NA|TRBJ2-4
CASSVDPDGLAKNIQYF
TGTGCCAGCAGCGTAGACCCAGACGGGTTAGCCAAAAACATTCAGTACTTC
>TRBD2|TRBV4-1|NA|TRBJ2-3
CASSRTSGVTDTQYF
TGCGCCAGCAGCCGGACTAGCGGGGTCACAGATACGCAGTATTTT
>NA|TRBV5-5|NA|TRBJ2-7
CASRWGEGIYEQYF
TGTGCCAGCAGATGGGGTGAGGGGATCTACGAGCAGTACTTC
>TRBD1|TRBV5-1|few|TRBJ1-2
CASSGQTLSYGYTF
TGCGCCAGCTCGGGACAGACTTTATCTTATGGCTACACCTTC
>TRBD2|TRBV18|NA|TRBJ2-5
CASSLTSGGIQETQYF
TGTGCCAGCTCACTCACTAGCGGGGGGATTCAAGAGACCCAGTACTTC
>NA|TRBV4-1|NA|TRBJ2-7
CASSQVHGASTYEQYF
TGCGCCAGCAGCCAAGTTCACGGGGCCTCAACCTACGAGCAGTACTTC
>TRBD1|TRBV29-1|NA|TRBJ2-1
CSVRPGTGGAYDNEQFF
TGCAGCGTTCGGCCCGGGACAGGGGGTGCATACGACAATGAGCAGTTCTTC
>TRBD1|TRBV7-6|few|TRBJ2-7
CASSPGQGASYEQYF
TGTGCCAGCAGCCCTGGACAGGGGGCCAGCTACGAGCAGTACTTC
>NA|TRBV11-2|NA|TRBJ1-2
CASSPRTVLSGYTF
TGTGCCAGCAGCCCAAGGACAGTTTTATCCGGCTACACCTTC
>NA|TRBV4-2|NA|TRBJ2-3
CASSQDRISDTQYF
TGTGCCAGCAGCCAAGATCGGATCTCGGATACGCAGTATTTT
>NA|TRBV27|NA|TRBJ1-5
CASSALGVSGQPQHF
TGTGCCAGCAGTGCTTTGGGGGTATCGGGCCAGCCCCAGCATTTT
>NA|TRBV7-8|NA|TRBJ1-5
CASSLAFSLRGQPQHF
TGTGCCAGCAGCTTAGCTTTTTCTCTCAGGGGTCAGCCCCAGCATTTT
>TRBD2|TRBV18|NA|TRBJ2-7
CASSPLGLASYEQYF
TGTGCCAGCTCACCACTCGGACTAGCGAGCTACGAGCAGTACTTC
>NA|TRBV19|once|TRBJ1-2
CASSIAGKGVYGYTF
TGTGCCAGTAGTATAGCGGGGAAGGGCGTCTATGGCTACACCTTC
>TRBD2|TRBV5-4|NA|TRBJ2-1
CASSLSGGADNEQFF
TGTGCCAGCAGTCTTAGCGGGGGGGCCGACAATGAGCAGTTCTTC
>NA|TRBV7-9|once|TRBJ2-7
CASSSFGEQYF
TGTGCCAGCAGCTCCTTCGGCGAGCAGTACTTC
>NA|TRBV2|NA|TRBJ2-3
CASTQRTDTQYF
TGTGCCAGCACCCAAAGGACAGATACGCAGTATTTT
>NA|TRBV19|NA|TRBJ1-1
CASSIVSVEYRVDTEAFF
TGTGCCAGTAGTATAGTAAGCGTGGAATACAGGGTGGACACTGAAGCTTTCTTT